Listed here are 5 T cell receptor beta chains from one sample, sequenced in a study of identical twins. TCRdb re-analysed the 5' RACE reads in MiXCR, keeping a single row per CDR3 protein. The sample records approximately 190,000 distinct CDR3 sequences, less than 20% being singletons. These data were also filed under a second study, of T cells expressing NK-cell markers.

The sequencing sample was made of CD8+ T cells sorted from blood. The source of these receptors is a woman younger than 35 in good health.

The chain uses TRBV6-5 and TRBJ2-5; a weak D match, TRBD2 (6 bases). The CDR3 length is 15 residues. Germline-derived CDR1 and CDR2 are MNHEY and SVGAGI. Deletions cut 0 bases from V and 5 bases from J, with 13 bases between. The CDR3 nucleotides read TGTGCCAGCAGTTACTCTAGGAGGGTCGGCGAGACCCAGTACTTC. This translates into CASSYSRRVGETQYF.

The J gene is TRBJ2-4, the V gene TRBV6-1, with unresolved D. CDR3 length equals 20 residues. With 2 bases removed from V and 0 bases from J, the gap between germline ends came to 23 bases. Germline CDR1 MNHNS, CDR2 SASEGT. Here the CDR3 DNA reads TGTGCCAGCAGTGAAAAGAAAGACACACGCGTCCCCTTAGCCAAAAACATTCAGTACTTC. This codes for CASSEKKDTRVPLAKNIQYF.

CDR3 loop: CASSAGGTQETQYF. In DNA, the CDR3 is TGTGCCAGCAGTGCCGGGGGTACCCAAGAGACCCAGTACTTC. V and J are TRBV9 and TRBJ2-5, with D perhaps TRBD2 (6 bases). V shed 5 bases and J shed 1 base, with 12 bases lying between them. Germline values: CDR1 SGDLS, CDR2 YYNGEE. This CDR3 contains 14 residues.

This clonotype was counted between two and nine times. The chain is built from TRBV9 and TRBJ2-1; 14 bases map to TRBD2. The germline CDR1 and CDR2 sequences are SGDLS and YYNGEE. Losses at the gene ends were 0 bases for V and 5 bases for J; bases not matched to a gene: 7. The CDR3 spans 18 residues. CDR3 region: CASSVAPGTSGRHNEQFF. CDR3 sequence (DNA): TGTGCCAGCAGCGTAGCTCCCGGGACTAGCGGGAGACACAATGAGCAGTTCTTC.

The chain combines TRBV5-6 with TRBJ2-1, with 10 bases that match TRBD1. CDR1 SGHDT and CDR2 YYEEEE come from the germline V gene. The CDR3 runs to 17 residues. The V segment lost 4 bases and the J segment 9 bases; nucleotides outside the gene matches: 16. The CDR3 bases are TGTGCCAGCAGCAAGTCGGGAGGGACAGGGGCGAAAGGTGAGCAGTTCTTC. Translated: CASSKSGGTGAKGEQFF.